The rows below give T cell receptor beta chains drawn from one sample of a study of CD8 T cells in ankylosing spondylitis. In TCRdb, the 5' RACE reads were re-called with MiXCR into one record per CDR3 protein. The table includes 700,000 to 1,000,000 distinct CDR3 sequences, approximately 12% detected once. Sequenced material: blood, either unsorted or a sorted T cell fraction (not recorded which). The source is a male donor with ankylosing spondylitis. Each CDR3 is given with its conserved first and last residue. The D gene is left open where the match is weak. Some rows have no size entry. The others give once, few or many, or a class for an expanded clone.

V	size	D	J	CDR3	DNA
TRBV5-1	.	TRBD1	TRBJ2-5	CASSLLTGQETQYF	TGCGCCAGCAGCCTGTTGACAGGGCAAGAGACCCAGTACTTC
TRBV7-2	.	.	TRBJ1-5	CASSTDPSEPQHF	TGTGCCAGCAGCACAGATCCCTCAGAACCCCAGCATTTT
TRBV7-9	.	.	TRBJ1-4	CASSLATRNEKLFF	TGTGCCAGCAGCTTAGCGACCCGTAATGAAAAACTGTTTTTT
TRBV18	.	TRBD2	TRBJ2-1	CASSPSGGYNEQFF	TGTGCCAGCTCCCCTAGCGGGGGTTACAATGAGCAGTTCTTC
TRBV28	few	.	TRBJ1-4	CASTERVGPNEKLFF	TGTGCCAGCACCGAGCGAGTGGGGCCAAATGAAAAACTGTTTTTT
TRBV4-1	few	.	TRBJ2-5	CASSHGSRVQETQYF	TGCGCCAGCAGCCACGGGTCGCGGGTTCAAGAGACCCAGTACTTC
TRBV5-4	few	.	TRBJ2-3	CASSLDEDTQYF	TGTGCCAGCAGCTTGGATGAAGATACGCAGTATTTT
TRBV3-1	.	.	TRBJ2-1	CATALGSYNEQFF	TGTGCCACCGCGCTAGGGAGTTACAATGAGCAGTTCTTC
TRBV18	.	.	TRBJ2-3	CASSPPVGLPLDTQYF	TGTGCCAGCTCACCACCGGTGGGGCTACCCCTAGATACGCAGTATTTT
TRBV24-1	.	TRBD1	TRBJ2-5	CATSDHGTGQGETQYF	TGTGCCACCAGTGATCACGGGACAGGGCAAGGAGAGACCCAGTACTTC
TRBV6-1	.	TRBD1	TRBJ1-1	CASSAFRTGGTEAFF	TGTGCCAGCAGTGCCTTTCGGACAGGAGGAACTGAAGCTTTCTTT
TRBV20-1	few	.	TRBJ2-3	CSARNAGTLRVDTQYF	TGCAGTGCTAGAAACGCCGGGACCCTGCGGGTGGATACGCAGTATTTT
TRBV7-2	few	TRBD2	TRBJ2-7	CASSLSGNRYEQYF	TGTGCCAGCAGCCTTAGCGGGAACCGCTACGAGCAGTACTTC
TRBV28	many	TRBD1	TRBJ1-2	CASSSTIDRGNNYGYTF	TGTGCCAGCAGTTCGACGATTGACAGGGGGAATAACTATGGCTACACCTTC
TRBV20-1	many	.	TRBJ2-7	CSARGGAGDTYEQYF	TGCAGTGCTAGAGGAGGGGCAGGGGACACCTACGAGCAGTACTTC
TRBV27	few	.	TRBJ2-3	CASSSPPGLHTDTQYF	TGTGCCAGCAGTTCCCCCCCGGGACTTCATACAGATACGCAGTATTTT
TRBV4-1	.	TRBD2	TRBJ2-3	CASSLPQGGGIDTQYF	TGCGCCAGCAGTTTACCACAGGGCGGGGGGATAGATACGCAGTATTTT
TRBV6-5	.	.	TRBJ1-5	CASSYLRPDQPQHF	TGTGCCAGCAGTTACCTGCGTCCGGATCAGCCCCAGCATTTT
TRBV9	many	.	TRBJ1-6	CASSVGAPPLHF	TGTGCCAGCAGCGTAGGTGCCCCACCCCTCCACTTT
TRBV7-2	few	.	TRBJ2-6	CASGRKFSGANVLTF	TGTGCCAGCGGACGAAAATTTTCTGGGGCCAACGTCCTGACTTTC
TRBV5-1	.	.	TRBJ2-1	CASSTPGAVYNEQFF	TGCGCCAGCAGCACCCCCGGGGCGGTCTACAATGAGCAGTTCTTC
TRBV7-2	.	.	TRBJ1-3	CASSLVEGWGNTIYF	TGTGCCAGCAGCTTAGTAGAGGGTTGGGGAAACACCATATATTTT
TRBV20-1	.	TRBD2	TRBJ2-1	CSASGTSGRVNEQFF	TGCAGTGCTAGCGGGACTAGCGGAAGAGTCAATGAGCAGTTCTTC
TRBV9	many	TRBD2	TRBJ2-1	CASSPSSGIQPYNKQFF	TGTGCCAGCAGCCCTAGTAGCGGGATCCAGCCCTACAATAAGCAGTTCTTC
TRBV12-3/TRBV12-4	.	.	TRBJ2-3	CASSSYSSYRDTQYF	TGTGCCAGCAGTTCCTATTCTAGCTACCGGGATACGCAGTATTTT
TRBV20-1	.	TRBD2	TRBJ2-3	CSARVNPGTSGGWADTQYF	TGCAGTGCTAGAGTGAACCCCGGGACTAGCGGGGGGTGGGCAGATACGCAGTATTTT
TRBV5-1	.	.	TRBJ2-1	CASSIQRTNEQFF	TGCGCCAGCAGCATTCAGAGAACGAATGAGCAGTTCTTC
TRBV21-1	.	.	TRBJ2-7	CASSKSRPGSYEQYF	TGTGCCAGCAGCAAATCTCGGCCGGGCTCCTACGAGCAGTACTTC
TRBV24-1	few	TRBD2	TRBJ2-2	CATSDPGGTGELFF	TGTGCCACCAGTGATCCCGGGGGGACCGGGGAGCTGTTTTTT
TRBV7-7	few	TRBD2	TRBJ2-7	CASSPISGLAYEQYF	TGTGCTAGCAGCCCGATCTCAGGACTAGCGTACGAGCAGTACTTC
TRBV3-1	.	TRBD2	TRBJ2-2	CASSPGLAFPGELFF	TGTGCCAGCAGCCCGGGACTAGCGTTCCCCGGGGAGCTGTTTTTT
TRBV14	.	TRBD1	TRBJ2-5	CASNTAGGRETQYF	TGTGCCAGCAACACAGCAGGGGGCCGAGAGACCCAGTACTTC
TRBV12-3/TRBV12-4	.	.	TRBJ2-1	CASSLGPGGYYNEQFF	TGTGCCAGCAGTTTAGGGCCAGGGGGGTACTACAATGAGCAGTTCTTC
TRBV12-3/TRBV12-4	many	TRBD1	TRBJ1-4	CASSLTGDRNEKLFF	TGTGCCAGCAGCCTGACAGGGGATCGTAATGAAAAACTGTTTTTT
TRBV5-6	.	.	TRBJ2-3	CASSLLTRTGTDTQYF	TGTGCCAGCAGCCTTCTGACTAGAACGGGCACAGATACGCAGTATTTT
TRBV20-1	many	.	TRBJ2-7	CSASIGVGYEQYF	TGCAGTGCTAGTATAGGGGTAGGATACGAGCAGTACTTC
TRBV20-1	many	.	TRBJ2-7	CSASLRGHRGEQYF	TGCAGTGCTAGTCTAAGAGGACACCGAGGCGAGCAGTACTTC
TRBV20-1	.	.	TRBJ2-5	CSALADGAQETQYF	TGCAGTGCTTTAGCGGATGGGGCTCAAGAGACCCAGTACTTC
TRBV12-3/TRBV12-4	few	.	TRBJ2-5	CASSTWGSIQETQYF	TGTGCCAGCAGTACGTGGGGCTCGATTCAAGAGACCCAGTACTTC
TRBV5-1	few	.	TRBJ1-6	CASSPQGRDSPLHF	TGCGCCAGCAGCCCTCAGGGAAGAGATTCACCCCTCCACTTT
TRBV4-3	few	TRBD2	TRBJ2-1	CASSQVWPLLAGDHNEQFF	TGCGCCAGCAGCCAAGTCTGGCCACTTCTAGCGGGGGATCACAATGAGCAGTTCTTC
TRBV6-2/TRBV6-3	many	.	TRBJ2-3	CASSTLTRADTQYF	TGTGCCAGCAGTACCTTAACTCGAGCAGATACGCAGTATTTT
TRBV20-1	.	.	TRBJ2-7	CSAKLDPRAVYEQYF	TGCAGTGCTAAATTAGACCCGAGGGCGGTCTACGAGCAGTACTTC
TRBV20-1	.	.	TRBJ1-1	CSAGVGQGLAEAFF	TGCAGTGCTGGGGTCGGGCAGGGTCTTGCTGAAGCTTTCTTT
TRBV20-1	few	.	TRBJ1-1	CSARDPIKRGTEAFF	TGCAGTGCTAGAGACCCCATCAAACGGGGCACTGAAGCTTTCTTT
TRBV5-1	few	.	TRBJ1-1	CASSPTGDGNTEAFF	TGCGCCAGCAGCCCCACCGGCGATGGGAACACTGAAGCTTTCTTT
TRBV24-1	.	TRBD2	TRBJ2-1	CATSDPRTRTYNEQFF	TGTGCCACCAGTGATCCCAGGACTAGGACCTACAATGAGCAGTTCTTC
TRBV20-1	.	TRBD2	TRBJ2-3	CSARDKRGFLAGGPPPDTQYF	TGCAGTGCTAGAGATAAGAGGGGTTTCCTAGCGGGGGGGCCTCCCCCAGATACGCAGTATTTT
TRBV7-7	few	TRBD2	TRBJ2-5	CASSLKRGGKETQYF	TGTGCTAGCAGCTTAAAGCGGGGGGGCAAGGAGACCCAGTACTTC